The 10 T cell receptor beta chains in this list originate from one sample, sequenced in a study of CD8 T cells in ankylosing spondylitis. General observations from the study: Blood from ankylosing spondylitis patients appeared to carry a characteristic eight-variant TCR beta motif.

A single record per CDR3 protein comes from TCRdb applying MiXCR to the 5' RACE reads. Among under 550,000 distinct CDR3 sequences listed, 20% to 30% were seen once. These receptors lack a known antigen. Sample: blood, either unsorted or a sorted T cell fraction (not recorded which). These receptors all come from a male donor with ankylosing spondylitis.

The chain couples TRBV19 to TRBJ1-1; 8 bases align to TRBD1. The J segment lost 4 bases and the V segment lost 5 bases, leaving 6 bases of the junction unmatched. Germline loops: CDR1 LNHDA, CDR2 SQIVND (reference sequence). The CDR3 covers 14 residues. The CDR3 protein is CASSVQGVGTEAFF. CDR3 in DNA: TGTGCCAGTAGTGTACAGGGGGTTGGCACTGAAGCTTTCTTT.

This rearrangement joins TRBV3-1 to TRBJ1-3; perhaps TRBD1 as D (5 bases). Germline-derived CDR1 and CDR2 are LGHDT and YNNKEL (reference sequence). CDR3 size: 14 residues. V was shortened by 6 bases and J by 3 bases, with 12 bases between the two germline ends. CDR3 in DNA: TGTGCCAGCAGTCTGGGTAGGGGTGGAAACACCATATATTTT. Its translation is CASSLGRGGNTIYF.

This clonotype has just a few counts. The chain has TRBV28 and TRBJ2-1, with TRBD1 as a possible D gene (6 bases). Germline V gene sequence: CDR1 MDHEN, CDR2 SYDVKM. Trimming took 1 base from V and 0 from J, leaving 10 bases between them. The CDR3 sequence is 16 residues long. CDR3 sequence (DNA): TGTGCCAGCAGTTTATCAGGGGTAGTCTCCTACAATGAGCAGTTCTTC. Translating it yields CASSLSGVVSYNEQFF.

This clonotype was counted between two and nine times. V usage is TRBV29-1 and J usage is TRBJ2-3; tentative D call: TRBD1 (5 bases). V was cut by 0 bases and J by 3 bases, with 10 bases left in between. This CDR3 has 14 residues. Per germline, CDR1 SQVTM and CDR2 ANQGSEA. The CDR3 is CSVEDRAATDTQYF. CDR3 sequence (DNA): TGCAGCGTTGAAGACAGGGCGGCGACAGATACGCAGTATTTT.

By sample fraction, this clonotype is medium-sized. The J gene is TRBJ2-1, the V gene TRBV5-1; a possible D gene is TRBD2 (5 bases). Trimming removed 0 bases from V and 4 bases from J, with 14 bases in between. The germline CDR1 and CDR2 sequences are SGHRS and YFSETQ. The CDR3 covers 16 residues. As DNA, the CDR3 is TGCGCCAGCAGCTTGGTCCTTAGCACGGGGTACAATGAGCAGTTCTTC. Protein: CASSLVLSTGYNEQFF.

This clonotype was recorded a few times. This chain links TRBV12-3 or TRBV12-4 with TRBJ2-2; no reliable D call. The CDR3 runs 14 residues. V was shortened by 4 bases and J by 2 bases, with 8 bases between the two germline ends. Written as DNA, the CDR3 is TGTGCCAGCAGTTGGCAAAGTAACACCGGGGAGCTGTTTTTT. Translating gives CASSWQSNTGELFF.

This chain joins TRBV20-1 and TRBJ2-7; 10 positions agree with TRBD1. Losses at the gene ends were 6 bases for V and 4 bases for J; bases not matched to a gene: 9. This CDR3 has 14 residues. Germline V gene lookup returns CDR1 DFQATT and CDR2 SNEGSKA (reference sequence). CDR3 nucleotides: TGCAGTGCGACCTCCGGGACAGGGGCTTACGAGCAGTACGTC. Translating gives CSATSGTGAYEQYV.

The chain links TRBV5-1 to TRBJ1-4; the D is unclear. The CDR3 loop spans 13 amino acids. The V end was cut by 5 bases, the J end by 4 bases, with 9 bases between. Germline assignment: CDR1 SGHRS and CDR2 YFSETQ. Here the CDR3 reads CASSYDGNEKLFF. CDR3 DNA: TGCGCCAGCAGTTACGACGGTAATGAAAAACTGTTTTTT.

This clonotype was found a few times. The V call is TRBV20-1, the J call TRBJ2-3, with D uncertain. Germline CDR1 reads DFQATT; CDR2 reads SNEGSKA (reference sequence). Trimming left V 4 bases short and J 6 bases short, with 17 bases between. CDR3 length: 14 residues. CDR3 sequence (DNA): TGCAGTGCTAACGACTGGTTCTTCGGGGATACGCAGTATTTT. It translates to CSANDWFFGDTQYF.

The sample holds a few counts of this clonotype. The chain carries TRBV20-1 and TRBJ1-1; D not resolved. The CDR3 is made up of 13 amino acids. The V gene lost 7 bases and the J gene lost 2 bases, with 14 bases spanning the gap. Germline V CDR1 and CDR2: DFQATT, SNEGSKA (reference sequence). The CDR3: CSVGQRLNTEAFF. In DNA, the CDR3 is TGCAGTGTTGGCCAAAGACTAAACACTGAAGCTTTCTTT.